Below, one T cell receptor beta chain is given with its context. The CDR3 consists of 17 residues. Germline-derived CDR1 and CDR2 are MGHRA and YSYEKL. V was clipped by 0 bases and J by 1 base, with 15 bases between them. Produced via immunoSEQ multiplex PCR; TCRdb's table is partial and in-frame only. The table lists 50,000 to 65,000 clones, 90% of them singletons, with roughly 1.2% in the top ten. These data are taken from a study of control samples from healthy donors and cancer patients. The sample was PBMCs. The chain links TRBV4-1 to TRBJ1-1; D is undetermined. This receptor was obtained from a woman aged 50 to 65 with colorectal cancer. The CDR3 sequence: CASSQDLSGYQNTEAFF. CDR3 nucleotides: TGCGCCAGCAGCCAAGATCTTTCGGGATATCAGAACACTGAAGCTTTCTTT.